The source of this T cell receptor (beta chain) is a study of control samples from healthy donors and cancer patients. Profiling relied on immunoSEQ multiplex PCR, and the TCRdb table lists in-frame clones only, not all of them. The sample carries about 250,000 clones, around 80% recorded once. V was cut by 1 base and J by 6 bases, with 7 bases left in between. The germline gives CDR1 SGHAT, CDR2 FQNNGV. This CDR3 spans 13 amino acids. Sequencing was done on a sample of PBMCs. V usage is TRBV11-2 and J usage is TRBJ2-1; D may correspond to TRBD1 or TRBD2 (5 bases each). The sequence was collected from a woman aged 60 to 75 with lung cancer. Written as DNA, the CDR3 is TGTGCCAGCAGCTTAGGTGGGGGCAATGAGCAGTTCTTC. This gives the protein CASSLGGGNEQFF.